A selection of T cell receptor beta chains follows, all from one sample in a study of blood T cell repertoires in COVID-19. Sequenced by immunoSEQ multiplex PCR; TCRdb stores in-frame clones only, minus some. There are about 52,000 clones in the sample; about 85% occur only once, and around 6.6% lies in the top ten. The sample consisted of peripheral blood. Every receptor here comes from a man in his 70s with active COVID-19. Each CDR3 is given without its conserved first and last residue.

TRBV29-1 SVETGSIYT
TRBV3-1/TRBV3-2 ASSRGTVSEAF
TRBV19 ASSTGTGGWNQPQH
TRBV11-2 ASSTGTSWEQY
TRBV10-3 AIRLNSGGTDTQY
TRBV10-3 AIRPPGAGGVHEQF
TRBV6-2/TRBV6-3 ASSRQGSQETQY
TRBV3-1/TRBV3-2 ASSQYGEMGPQH
TRBV18 ASSPTGQGFGYT
TRBV11-3 ASSLDDRVEQF
TRBV7-2 ASSLQRGASYEQY
TRBV10-3 AIKGGFGQPQH
TRBV2 ASSWDISSYEQY
TRBV30 AWRYRDRDTEAF
TRBV6-5 ASTPRTGSYEQY
TRBV12-3/TRBV12-4 ASNWDRGPEQY
TRBV3-1/TRBV3-2 ASSQDSRANEQF
TRBV28 ASSFTGQPQH
TRBV6-1 ASSGARGTEAF
TRBV3-1/TRBV3-2 ASSLGSDRARVVSGNTIY
TRBV18 ASSPKTGQGGTGELF
TRBV19 ASSILQGLGNEQF
TRBV9 ASNGQASTDTQY
TRBV2 ASSDRGGGYNEQF
TRBV7-3 ASSPFPSGNSYNEQF
TRBV29-1 SVGSYREGGYT
TRBV7-2 ASSIQGGGYT
TRBV6-6 ASSYQTGTNYGYT
TRBV18 ASSPTGGYNQPQH
TRBV7-2 ASSWRGTYNEQF
TRBV7-8 ASSLDGGNTEAF
TRBV27 ASSSISGGAGELF
TRBV29-1 SVAQAQETQY
TRBV30 AWAHQGFHEKLF
TRBV18 ASSLGGVSGDEQF
TRBV7-8 ASSGTSGGGREQF
TRBV7-9 ASSARDRGPYEQY
TRBV7-2 ASGQGRTDTQY
TRBV30 AWSPGGGSAF
TRBV5-4 ASSLSGGAHEQY
TRBV3-1/TRBV3-2 ASSPWAGGTTDTQY
TRBV19 ASWDRVSNQPQH
TRBV5-6 ASSSPPAGGTDTQY
TRBV15 ATSRDSRGYGYT
TRBV24-1 ATSDFSGDEQF
TRBV4-1 ASSQVATATTEQY
TRBV3-1/TRBV3-2 ASSRALAVEQY
TRBV5-1 ASSLATGGYVNIQY
TRBV6-2/TRBV6-3 ASSYGDSTYEQY
TRBV6-5 ASTGIQLQQY
TRBV5-4 ASSSSQGKNGYT
TRBV7-2 ASSPGGSVAGNTIY
TRBV6-5 ASSYFRDTEAF